This T cell receptor beta chain was sequenced during a study of shared clonotypes between healthy human individuals. Germline CDR1 and CDR2: SGHNT and YYREEE (reference sequence). There are 15 residues in the CDR3. V lost 5 bases and J lost 2, with 14 bases in between. Measured with immunoSEQ multiplex PCR; TCRdb has only the in-frame clones, and not every one. The data hold 2,500,000 or so clones, with roughly 90% observed a single time. Into CD45RA+ naive and CD45RA-negative memory subsets, the CD4+ cells were split. This receptor was obtained from a man younger than 30 in good health. Some clones in this sample may be carry-over from other donors' samples. The sample consisted of naive CD4+ T cells from PBMCs. Sample subset: CD45RA+ positively selected. The chain employs TRBV5-4 and TRBJ1-3, with no clear D. The CDR3 coding sequence is TGTGCCAGCAGTCGGTTTGGACTGACTGGAAACACCATATATTTT. Amino acid sequence: CASSRFGLTGNTIYF. Supplemented by reference TRBV5-4 and TRBJ1-3, the full variable domain reads ETGVTQSPTHLIKTRGQQVTLRCSSQSGHNTVSWYQQALGQGPQFIFQYYREEENGRGNFPPRFSGLQFPNYSSELNVNALELDDSALYLCASSRFGLTGNTIYFGEGSWLTVV.